This T cell receptor beta chain stems from a study of neoadjuvant nivolumab and ipilimumab in lung cancer. Study results and caveats: Blood richness before therapy tracked richness in tumors resected after neoadjuvant therapy. From pretherapy to surgery, tumor richness and clonality rose with dual therapy.

The table came from immunoSEQ multiplex PCR; TCRdb's copy has only in-frame clones and leaves some out. The table has about 26,000 clones, around 86% seen once. Points on this clone: Its target is unknown.

The specimen was tumor tissue, collected after neoadjuvant nivolumab, alone or with ipilimumab, at or shortly before surgery. This receptor was identified in an adult with non-small cell lung cancer.

The CDR3: CASGTHYNEQFF. The CDR3, as DNA: TGTGCCAGCGGGACACATTACAATGAGCAGTTCTTC. This sequence joins TRBV6-1 and TRBJ2-1, with D maybe TRBD1 (6 bases). Trimming removed 8 bases at V and 4 bases at J, with 9 bases between. CDR3 size: 12 residues. Germline V gene data show CDR1 as MNHNS and CDR2 as SASEGT.